This T cell receptor (beta chain) was observed in a study of early T cells in non-severe SARS-CoV-2 infection. Study-level background: Sequenced material consisted of bulk RNA (from unsorted whole blood), and chains were unpaired.

In its sample, this clonotype was seen many times. The antigen is not known. Broader study findings: Matching with VDJdb favored anti-spike CD8 responses (missing private and CD4 specificities).

Individual cDNA molecules were tagged with unique molecular identifiers, the study reported. TCRdb ran MiXCR on the 5' RACE reads and lists one entry per CDR3 protein. The sample includes tens of thousands of distinct CDR3 sequences, roughly 12% of them seen just once. With 7 bases removed from V and 5 bases from J, the gap between germline ends came to 17 bases. The length of the CDR3 is 14 residues. CDR1 and CDR2 (germline): MNHNY, SVGAGI (reference sequence). This TCR was sampled from an adult who was a healthcare worker with PCR-confirmed SARS-CoV-2 infection or an uninfected control (not recorded which). The chain has TRBV6-6 and TRBJ2-5; D is uncertain. The specimen comprised whole blood, sampled at baseline. The CDR3 here is CASTSTRPGETQYF. CDR3 coding DNA: TGTGCCAGCACGTCCACCCGGCCCGGGGAGACCCAGTACTTC.